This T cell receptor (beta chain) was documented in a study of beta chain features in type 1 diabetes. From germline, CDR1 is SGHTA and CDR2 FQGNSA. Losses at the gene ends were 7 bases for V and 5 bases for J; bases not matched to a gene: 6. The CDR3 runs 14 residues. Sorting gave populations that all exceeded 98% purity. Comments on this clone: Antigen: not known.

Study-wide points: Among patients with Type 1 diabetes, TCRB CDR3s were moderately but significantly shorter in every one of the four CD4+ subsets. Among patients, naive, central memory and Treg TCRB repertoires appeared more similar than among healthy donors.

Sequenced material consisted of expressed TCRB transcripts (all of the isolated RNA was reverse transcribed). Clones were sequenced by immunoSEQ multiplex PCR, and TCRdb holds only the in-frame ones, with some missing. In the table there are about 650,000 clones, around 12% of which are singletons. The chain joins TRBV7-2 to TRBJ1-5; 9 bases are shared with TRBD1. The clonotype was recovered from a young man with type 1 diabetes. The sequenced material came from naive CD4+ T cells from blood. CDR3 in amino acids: CASTSGTGYQPQHF. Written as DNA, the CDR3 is TGTGCCAGCACCTCCGGGACAGGGTATCAGCCCCAGCATTTT.